Listed below are T cell receptor beta chains from one sample, sequenced in a study of patients and donors after allogeneic stem cell transplantation. TCRdb fed the RT-PCR reads into MiXCR, producing one record per CDR3 protein. There are roughly 880,000 distinct CDR3 sequences in the sample; roughly 18% occur only once, and 5.5% to 6.5% lies in the top ten. Sequencing was carried out using blood, either unsorted or a sorted T cell fraction (not recorded which). The receptors originated from a human donor who was either an allogeneic HSCT recipient or a stem cell or donor lymphocyte infusion donor (not recorded which). It is not recorded whose cells these are; they may come from a transplant donor. CDR3s include the opening cysteine and the closing phenylalanine or tryptophan. Each record gives: D gene, J gene, V gene, clone size, CDR3 protein, CDR3 DNA. The D gene is left open where the match is weak. The listing skips clone size in some rows; elsewhere it reads once, few, many or a size class.

- TRBJ2-1 TRBV12-3/TRBV12-4 many CATASGLHNEQFF TGTGCCACCGCATCCGGGCTTCACAATGAGCAGTTCTTC
- TRBJ2-5 TRBV12-3/TRBV12-4 - CASSLGTRKETQYF TGTGCCAGCAGTCTCGGGACTCGAAAAGAGACCCAGTACTTC
- TRBJ1-1 TRBV30 few CAWSMPNTEAFF TGTGCCTGGAGTATGCCGAACACTGAAGCTTTCTTT
TRBD1 TRBJ1-2 TRBV12-3/TRBV12-4 many CASSLPGQANYGYTF TGTGCCAGCAGTTTGCCCGGACAGGCTAACTATGGCTACACCTTC
TRBD2 TRBJ2-5 TRBV25-1 few CASYPSTSGRGETQYF TGTGCCAGCTATCCCTCGACTAGCGGGAGAGGGGAGACCCAGTACTTC
TRBD1 TRBJ1-5 TRBV7-9 - CASSRTGGSGSNQPQHF TGTGCCAGCAGCCGTACAGGGGGCAGTGGCAGCAATCAGCCCCAGCATTTT
- TRBJ1-5 TRBV6-1 few CASSGGPNQPQHF TGTGCCAGCAGTGGCGGGCCCAATCAGCCCCAGCATTTT
TRBD2 TRBJ2-1 TRBV4-2 - CASSPTTSGHYNEQFF TGTGCCAGCAGCCCTACGACTAGCGGGCACTACAATGAGCAGTTCTTC
- TRBJ1-5 TRBV12-3/TRBV12-4 few CASSFGQVNQPQHF TGTGCCAGCAGTTTTGGACAAGTAAATCAGCCCCAGCATTTT
- TRBJ2-7 TRBV30 - CACSARDSYEQYF TGTGCCTGCTCCGCCAGGGACTCCTACGAGCAGTACTTC
- TRBJ1-6 TRBV2 - CASRGEGVSPLHF TGTGCCAGCAGAGGAGAGGGGGTCTCACCCCTCCACTTT
TRBD2 TRBJ2-1 TRBV5-4 - CASSSGTSGRGVYNEQFF TGTGCCAGCAGCTCAGGGACTAGCGGGAGGGGGGTTTACAATGAGCAGTTCTTC
TRBD1 TRBJ2-7 TRBV20-1 few CSAKGTVSYEQYF TGCAGTGCGAAAGGGACAGTCTCCTACGAGCAGTACTTC
- TRBJ2-3 TRBV5-1 - CASSLEFTGFDTQYF TGCGCCAGCAGCTTGGAATTCACAGGGTTTGATACGCAGTATTTT
- TRBJ2-3 TRBV7-2 - CASSLGVFTDTQYF TGTGCCAGCAGCTTAGGGGTCTTCACAGATACGCAGTATTTT
TRBD1 TRBJ2-3 TRBV7-3 once CASSPWTGRSTDTQYF TGTGCCAGCAGCCCCTGGACAGGTCGATCCACAGATACGCAGTATTTT
- TRBJ1-6 TRBV20-1 many CSARPWGYNSPLHF TGCAGTGCCCGACCCTGGGGCTATAATTCACCCCTCCACTTT
TRBD1 TRBJ2-1 TRBV5-1 many CASSILGTEDNEQFF TGCGCCAGCAGCATACTCGGGACAGAGGACAATGAGCAGTTCTTC
- TRBJ2-7 TRBV6-5 - CASSYGAGEPSSYEQYF TGTGCCAGCAGTTACGGGGCAGGGGAGCCTTCCTCCTACGAGCAGTACTTC
- TRBJ1-2 TRBV20-1 - CSARWEYGYTF TGCAGTGCTCGCTGGGAGTACGGCTACACCTTC
- TRBJ2-7 TRBV12-3/TRBV12-4 many CASSWGKYEQYF TGTGCCAGCAGCTGGGGTAAATACGAGCAGTACTTC
- TRBJ1-2 TRBV5-6 - CASSHPDKTPIDYGYTF TGTGCCAGCAGCCACCCCGACAAGACCCCCATCGACTATGGCTACACCTTC
- TRBJ2-1 TRBV12-3/TRBV12-4 few CASSSFFGEQFF TGTGCCAGCAGTTCGTTCTTTGGTGAGCAGTTCTTC
- TRBJ2-3 TRBV6-1 few CASILGPGF TGTGCCAGCATTCTGGGTCCTGGATTT
TRBD1 TRBJ2-3 TRBV5-1 few CASSLRQGEVDTQYF TGCGCCAGCAGCTTAAGACAGGGGGAGGTAGATACGCAGTATTTT
- TRBJ2-1 TRBV6-5 many CASSYGTPSYNEQFF TGTGCCAGCAGTTACGGGACTCCCTCCTACAATGAGCAGTTCTTC
- TRBJ2-1 TRBV11-2 - CASSLNPLAGRWDEQFF TGTGCCAGCAGCTTAAACCCCTTGGCGGGCCGTTGGGATGAGCAGTTCTTC
- TRBJ1-2 TRBV12-3/TRBV12-4 few CASSFGRSSGYTF TGTGCCAGCAGTTTTGGCCGATCCAGTGGCTACACCTTC
TRBD2 TRBJ2-1 TRBV7-9 few CASSAQGGYDDEQFF TGTGCCAGCAGCGCCCAGGGAGGGTATGACGATGAGCAGTTCTTC
TRBD2 TRBJ2-1 TRBV6-5 few CASSYPAGVSDEQFF TGTGCCAGCAGTTACCCAGCGGGAGTAAGCGATGAGCAGTTCTTC
TRBD1 TRBJ2-4 TRBV7-9 - CASSDGTGVSIQYF TGTGCCAGCAGCGATGGGACAGGGGTGAGCATTCAGTACTTC
TRBD1 TRBJ2-7 TRBV7-8 - CASRYDRDRSYEQYF TGTGCCAGCAGGTATGACCGGGACAGGTCCTACGAGCAGTACTTC
- TRBJ2-5 TRBV5-5 - CASSLGSGVNGETQYF TGTGCCAGCAGCTTGGGATCGGGGGTTAATGGAGAGACCCAGTACTTC
- TRBJ2-7 TRBV7-2 - CASHGPNYEQYF TGTGCCAGCCACGGGCCGAATTACGAGCAGTACTTC
- TRBJ1-3 TRBV3-1 - CASSPRTSRDTIYF TGTGCCAGCAGCCCCCGGACAAGTAGAGACACCATATATTTT
- TRBJ1-6 TRBV6-2/TRBV6-3 few CASSFELPNSPLHF TGTGCCAGCAGTTTCGAGCTGCCTAATTCACCCCTCCACTTT